These 29 T cell receptor beta chains share one sample of origin, sequenced in a study of control samples from healthy donors and cancer patients. TCRdb's table, derived via immunoSEQ multiplex PCR, lists solely in-frame clones and lacks some. Of about 170,000 clones in the sample, about 91% were seen once. Sequences were obtained from blood. The origin of the receptors is a woman younger than 45 in good health.

V gene TRBV27 combines with J gene TRBJ2-5, with 9 bases aligning to TRBD2. V shed 5 bases, J shed 6 bases, and the junction held 13 bases outside the gene matches. The CDR3 is 16 amino acids. In germline, CDR1 is MNHEY, CDR2 SMNVEV (reference sequence). The DNA for the CDR3 is TGTGCCAGCAGTCAATCCGCCGGGACTAGCCTCAAGACCCAGTACTTC. This codes for CASSQSAGTSLKTQYF.

The chain joins TRBV2 to TRBJ2-4, with 7 positions matching TRBD1. The V gene end was trimmed by 3 bases and the J gene end by 3 bases; junction bases not matched to a gene: 11. Germline V gene data show CDR1 as SNHLY and CDR2 as FYNNEI. CDR3 length: 17 amino acids. The DNA for the CDR3 is TGTGCCAGCAGTGAGACAGGGACATGGCAGAGCAAAAACATTCAGTACTTC. Translated: CASSETGTWQSKNIQYF.

Only one count was recorded for this clone. The chain recombines TRBV7-9 with TRBJ2-6; no definite D call. Germline loops: CDR1 SEHNR, CDR2 FQNEAQ (reference sequence). CDR3 length: 15 residues. Trimming stripped 2 bases from V and 0 bases from J, with 5 bases between. In DNA, the CDR3 is TGTGCCAGCAGCTTAAAGGGCTCTGGGGCCAACGTCCTGACTTTC. This gives the protein CASSLKGSGANVLTF.

This clone is a singleton in its sample. V gene TRBV4-1 combines with J gene TRBJ2-2, with TRBD2 as a possible D gene (5 bases). The germline gives CDR1 MGHRA, CDR2 YSYEKL. Trimming removed 1 base at V and 6 bases at J, with 9 bases between. The CDR3 is 14 amino acids. The CDR3 bases are TGCGCCAGCAGCCAAGGGAGTAGCGCCGGGGAGCTGTTTTTT. Protein product: CASSQGSSAGELFF.

This clone was found once. The rearrangement joins TRBV6-6 to TRBJ1-6; D might be TRBD1 (6 bases). Trimming removed 5 bases from V and 0 bases from J, with 14 bases in between. The CDR3 is 17 amino acids. Germline V gives CDR1 MNHNY, CDR2 SVGAGI (reference sequence). The CDR3 sequence is CASSRTALSSYNSPLHF. The CDR3 DNA follows: TGTGCCAGCAGTCGGACAGCCTTAAGCTCCTATAATTCACCCCTCCACTTT.

The V and J genes are TRBV27 and TRBJ1-2; 11 positions agree with TRBD1. Germline V lookup: CDR1 MNHEY, CDR2 SMNVEV (reference sequence). The trim removed 3 bases at V and 5 bases at J, leaving 5 bases unmatched. The CDR3 loop spans 15 amino acids. CDR3: CASSFRDRGAYGYTF. The CDR3 nucleotides are TGTGCCAGCAGTTTCCGGGACAGGGGGGCGTATGGCTACACCTTC.

The rearrangement joins TRBV6-5 to TRBJ1-2, with D unclear. Germline CDR1 and CDR2: MNHEY and SVGAGI. The CDR3 sequence is 13 residues long. V lost 6 bases and J lost 8, with 16 bases in between. CDR3 in amino acids: CASRKDGDGGYTF. CDR3 sequence (DNA): TGTGCCAGCAGAAAGGACGGTGATGGGGGCTACACCTTC.

V and J are TRBV13 and TRBJ1-1, with 7 bases fitting TRBD1. With V trimmed by 3 bases and J by 5 bases, 12 bases remained unmatched. This CDR3 spans 16 amino acids. The germline gives CDR1 PRHDT, CDR2 FYEKMQ (reference sequence). The CDR3 reads CASSFTGAPSGTEAFF. CDR3 DNA: TGTGCCAGCAGCTTCACAGGGGCCCCCTCGGGAACTGAAGCTTTCTTT.

The chain combines TRBV29-1 with TRBJ1-2; TRBD1 aligns across 7 bases. CDR1 is SQVTM, CDR2 ANQGSEA, per germline. The V segment lost 5 bases and the J segment 0 bases; nucleotides outside the gene matches: 3. This CDR3 is 13 amino acids long. The CDR3 region has the DNA TGCAGCGTTACAGGGGTGACTAACTATGGCTACACCTTC. It specifies CSVTGVTNYGYTF. Looking up the rest from reference TRBV29-1 and TRBJ1-2 gives the full variable domain: SAVISQKPSRDICQRGTSLTIQCQVDSQVTMMFWYRQQPGQSLTLIATANQGSEATYESGFVIDKFPISRPNLTFSTLTVSNMSPEDSSIYLCSVTGVTNYGYTFGSGTRLTVV.

The V gene is TRBV5-6, the J gene TRBJ1-4, with TRBD1 matching over 10 bases. The CDR3 is 17 amino acids. Trimming at V came to 6 bases and at J to 3 bases, leaving 11 bases not matched to a gene. CDR1 is SGHDT and CDR2 is YYEEEE in the germline V gene. This CDR3 is CASTHYTGTGANEKLFF. For the CDR3, the DNA is TGTGCCAGCACCCACTATACCGGGACAGGGGCTAATGAAAAACTGTTTTTT.

This clone was seen only once. The gene calls are TRBV11-2 and TRBJ2-1; D may correspond to TRBD1 or TRBD2 (5 bases each). Germline CDR1 SGHAT, CDR2 FQNNGV. V was shortened by 6 bases and J by 8 bases, with 20 bases between the two germline ends. This CDR3 comprises 15 residues. The CDR3 DNA reads as TGTGCCAGCAGTCGCCCGAGGGGCCATTTGTATGAGCAGTTCTTC. This gives the protein CASSRPRGHLYEQFF.

The CDR3, as DNA: TGTGCCACCAGTGATTCCGCCTGGACTAGCGCACCTAGCACAGATACGCAGTATTTT. Protein sequence: CATSDSAWTSAPSTDTQYF. The chain links TRBV24-1 to TRBJ2-3; TRBD2 matches 9 bases. The CDR3 length is 19 residues. Looked up from germline, CDR1 is KGHDR and CDR2 is SFDVKD. Trimming at V came to 2 bases and at J to 0 bases, leaving 11 bases not matched to a gene.

With respect to this clone: A read error may account for a junction end that differs from germline. J is TRBJ1-5 and V is TRBV30, with D uncertain. CDR1 and CDR2 from the germline V gene are GTSNPN and SVGIG (reference sequence). This CDR3 comprises 14 residues. In DNA form, the CDR3 reads TGTCCCTGCCTGGAGCCCCGTAGCAATCAGCCCCAGCATTTT. As protein: CPCLEPRSNQPQHF.

V and J are TRBV21-1 and TRBJ2-7; the listed D gene, TRBD2, was not tested against the DNA. TRBV21-1 is termed a pseudogene. The CDR3 is 15 amino acids. CDR3 in DNA: TGTGCCAGCAGCAAAGGTCAGCGGGGGGTCTACGAGCAGTACGTC. The encoded protein is CASSKGQRGVYEQYV.

J is TRBJ1-2 and V is TRBV19; TRBD1 aligns across 11 bases. Germline V gene lookup returns CDR1 LNHDA and CDR2 SQIVND (reference sequence). The V segment lost 4 bases and the J segment 6 bases; nucleotides outside the gene matches: 7. The CDR3 is 15 residues long. The CDR3 region is CASSTLGQGAHGYTF. CDR3 in DNA: TGTGCCAGTAGTACCCTCGGACAGGGGGCTCATGGCTACACCTTC.

V and J are TRBV7-9 and TRBJ2-3, with D perhaps TRBD2 (6 bases). Trimming removed 5 bases from V and 4 bases from J, with 16 bases in between. This CDR3 comprises 15 residues. CDR1 SEHNR and CDR2 FQNEAQ come from the germline V gene (reference sequence). The CDR3 region has the DNA TGTGCCAGCAGCCTGGATAGCGGCAGGGCAGATACGCAGTATTTT. Its translation is CASSLDSGRADTQYF. Full variable domain (remainder filled in from reference TRBV7-9 and TRBJ2-3): DTGVSQNPRHKITKRGQNVTFRCDPISEHNRLYWYRQTLGQGPEFLTYFQNEAQLEKSRLLSDRFSAERPKGSFSTLEIQRTEQGDSAMYLCASSLDSGRADTQYFGPGTRLTVL.

This sequence joins TRBV4-1 and TRBJ2-1; D uncertain. Trimming stripped 0 bases from V and 8 bases from J, with 11 bases between. The germline V gene has CDR1 MGHRA and CDR2 YSYEKL. The CDR3 spans 14 residues. The chain's CDR3 is CASSQEPSPDEQFF. In DNA, the CDR3 is TGCGCCAGCAGCCAAGAACCCTCCCCCGATGAGCAGTTCTTC.

In this sample, this clone turned up once. The rearrangement uses TRBV5-1 and TRBJ2-5, with TRBD2 identical over 14 bases. Germline trimming cut 0 bases from V and 4 bases from J; bases unmatched to any gene: 5. CDR1 and CDR2 from the germline V gene are SGHRS and YFSETQ. This CDR3 has 17 amino acids. The CDR3 bases are TGCGCCAGCAGCTTGGGACAGACTAGCGGGGGGGCAGAGACCCAGTACTTC. Translating it yields CASSLGQTSGGAETQYF.

The V gene is TRBV4-1, the J gene TRBJ1-5; D remains ambiguous. CDR1 and CDR2 (germline): MGHRA, YSYEKL. The ends were cut back, 1 base at V and 4 bases at J, with 11 bases in the middle. The CDR3 consists of 15 residues. The CDR3 DNA reads TGCGCCAGCAGCCAAGTTGTGCCGGGAAATCAGCCCCAGCATTTT. This sequence encodes CASSQVVPGNQPQHF.

The gene calls are TRBV19 and TRBJ2-1; tentative D call: TRBD2 (5 bases). Germline CDR1 and CDR2: LNHDA and SQIVND (reference sequence). The CDR3 has 16 amino acids. Trimming pared 5 bases from V and 4 bases from J, leaving 18 bases between. CDR3 sequence reads: CASSSPERRPYNEQFF. The CDR3 coding sequence is TGTGCCAGTAGTTCGCCGGAGCGGAGGCCTTACAATGAGCAGTTCTTC.

This clone came up a few times. J is TRBJ1-2 and V is TRBV6-6; TRBD1 matches at 9 bases. The CDR3 has 14 residues. Germline CDR1 MNHNY, CDR2 SVGAGI (reference sequence). V lost 8 bases, J lost 4 bases, and 8 bases stayed unmatched. CDR3 in amino acids: CASRTGEGSYGYTF. The CDR3 nucleotides read TGTGCCAGCCGGACAGGGGAAGGCAGCTATGGCTACACCTTC.

The V gene is TRBV18, the J gene TRBJ1-1; TRBD1 agrees at 7 bases. Germline loops: CDR1 KGHSH, CDR2 LQKENI. CDR3 length: 15 residues. V lost 6 bases, J lost 0 bases, and 7 bases stayed unmatched. Here the CDR3 DNA reads TGTGCCAGCTCGCGCGAAGGGACAGTGAACACTGAAGCTTTCTTT. Protein sequence: CASSREGTVNTEAFF.

The chain recombines TRBV2 with TRBJ1-5; D is possibly TRBD1 (5 bases). Deletions cut 6 bases from V and 4 bases from J, with 10 bases between. CDR3 length equals 13 residues. The V gene's germline CDR1 is SNHLY and CDR2 FYNNEI. The CDR3 DNA reads TGTGCCAGCAGACCAGAGGGGAATCAGCCCCAGCATTTT. Translated: CASRPEGNQPQHF.

The chain couples TRBV6-5 to TRBJ1-5; 11 bases are shared with TRBD1. This CDR3 has 15 residues. The V gene's germline CDR1 is MNHEY and CDR2 SVGAGI. With V trimmed by 7 bases and J by 7 bases, 9 bases remained unmatched. The CDR3 DNA follows: TGTGCCAGCAAATTGGACAGGGGGCCGGGCCAGCCCCAGCATTTT. It is translated as CASKLDRGPGQPQHF.

Here the CDR3 reads CASNSQGRETQYF. The CDR3 DNA reads as TGTGCCAGCAACTCACAGGGGAGGGAGACCCAGTACTTC. The chain is built from TRBV6-6 and TRBJ2-5; tentative D call: TRBD1 (7 bases). This CDR3 has 13 amino acids. Germline V gene sequence: CDR1 MNHNY, CDR2 SVGAGI (reference sequence). Deletions cut 7 bases from V and 5 bases from J, with 14 bases between.

The chain has TRBV19 and TRBJ2-3; 15 bases agree with TRBD2. The CDR3 extends over 15 amino acids. Trimming cost V 4 bases and J 9 bases; bases outside gene matches: 5. The germline V gene has CDR1 LNHDA and CDR2 SQIVND (reference sequence). The chain's CDR3 is CASSTRTSGGATQYF. The CDR3 DNA follows: TGTGCCAGTAGTACCCGGACTAGCGGGGGGGCGACGCAGTATTTT.

The chain carries TRBV12-5 and TRBJ1-2; 8 bases line up with TRBD1. The germline gives CDR1 LGHNT, CDR2 FRNRAP. The CDR3 spans 14 residues. Unmatched junction bases numbered 5, after V lost 4 bases and J lost 4 bases. Here the CDR3 reads CASGSSQGAYGYTF. CDR3 nucleotide sequence: TGTGCTAGTGGTTCATCTCAGGGGGCCTATGGCTACACCTTC.

V is TRBV7-2 and J is TRBJ2-1; TRBD1 agrees at 7 bases. CDR1 is SGHTA, CDR2 FQGNSA, per germline. There are 14 residues in the CDR3. Trimming at V came to 3 bases and at J to 9 bases, leaving 8 bases not matched to a gene. For the CDR3, the DNA is TGTGCCAGCAGCTTGGCAGGGGGATTGAGTGAGCAGTTCTTC. Translated: CASSLAGGLSEQFF.

The chain couples TRBV7-9 to TRBJ2-5; D gene uncertain. The V gene lost 2 bases and the J gene lost 1 base, with 8 bases spanning the gap. CDR3 size: 14 residues. Germline V CDR1 and CDR2: SEHNR, FQNEAQ (reference sequence). CDR3 nucleotide sequence: TGTGCCAGCAGCTTACTGGGCGGCCAAGAGACCCAGTACTTC. Its protein is CASSLLGGQETQYF.